The 19 T cell receptor beta chains below were found in one sample sequenced in a study of shared clonotypes between healthy human individuals. The table came from immunoSEQ multiplex PCR; TCRdb's copy has only in-frame clones and leaves some out. The profile shows about 1.1 million clones, around 82% of them singletons. Sequenced input: memory CD4+ T cells from PBMCs. Subset in this sample: CD45RA-negative fraction. The receptors shown here come from a man aged 18 to 35 in good health. Some clones in this sample may be carry-over from other donors' samples.

This clone was detected once. The chain recombines TRBV9 with TRBJ1-5; no clear D gene. V lost 0 bases and J 6 bases, leaving 10 bases between the germline ends. The CDR3 sequence is 14 residues long. CDR1 SGDLS and CDR2 YYNGEE come from the germline V gene. CDR3 DNA: TGTGCCAGCAGCGTAGATGACTTCGGTCAGCCCCAGCATTTT. Its protein product is CASSVDDFGQPQHF.

The V call is TRBV5-1, the J call TRBJ2-1; D unresolved. The CDR3 consists of 15 residues. The germline CDR1 and CDR2 sequences are SGHRS and YFSETQ. With 0 bases removed from V and 3 bases from J, the gap between germline ends came to 10 bases. The CDR3 sequence: CASSLVAIGYNEQFF. The CDR3 bases are TGCGCCAGCAGCTTGGTTGCCATCGGCTACAATGAGCAGTTCTTC.

CDR3 sequence: CASSIARGLLLSGANVLTF. CDR3 in DNA: TGTGCCAGCAGCATCGCCCGGGGACTTCTTCTCTCTGGGGCCAACGTCCTGACTTTC. The chain combines TRBV7-8 with TRBJ2-6; D possibly corresponds to TRBD2 (6 bases). V was clipped by 5 bases and J by 0 bases, with 20 bases between them. CDR1 and CDR2 (germline): SGHVS, FQNEAQ. The CDR3 contains 19 residues.

The V call is TRBV28, the J call TRBJ2-7; 8 nucleotides match TRBD2. V trimming: 5 bases; J trimming: 2 bases; junction bases outside the gene matches: 8. Germline V gene sequence: CDR1 MDHEN, CDR2 SYDVKM. This CDR3 has 15 amino acids. CDR3 residues: CASSVPGTSAYEQYF. The CDR3 DNA is TGTGCCAGCAGTGTACCCGGGACTAGTGCCTACGAGCAGTACTTC. Using reference TRBV28 and TRBJ2-7 for the parts outside the CDR3, the full variable domain is DVKVTQSSRYLVKRTGEKVFLECVQDMDHENMFWYRQDPGLGLRLIYFSYDVKMKEKGDIPEGYSVSREKKERFSLILESASTNQTSMYLCASSVPGTSAYEQYFGPGTRLTVT.

The rearrangement joins TRBV5-1 to TRBJ2-2; 12 nucleotides line up with TRBD2. In germline, CDR1 is SGHRS, CDR2 YFSETQ. J was trimmed by 6 bases and V by 0 bases; bases with no gene match: 3. The CDR3 sequence is 16 residues long. CDR3 in amino acids: CASSLGLAGDPGELFF. CDR3 in DNA: TGCGCCAGCAGCTTGGGACTAGCGGGAGACCCCGGGGAGCTGTTTTTT.

The chain carries TRBV11-2 and TRBJ2-1; 9 positions match TRBD2. The CDR3 length is 14 residues. Germline CDR1 reads SGHAT; CDR2 reads FQNNGV. Trimming removed 1 base from V and 7 bases from J; junction bases left unmatched: 2. CDR3 nucleotide sequence: TGTGCCAGCAGCTTAGGCGGGAGGGTAAATGAGCAGTTCTTC. This sequence encodes CASSLGGRVNEQFF.

The V gene is TRBV5-1, the J gene TRBJ2-7, with 7 bases that match TRBD2. The CDR3 is 14 residues long. Germline V gene data show CDR1 as SGHRS and CDR2 as YFSETQ. J gave up 3 bases and V 4 bases, and 7 bases lay outside the gene matches. The CDR3 region has the DNA TGCGCCAGCAGCCAAATTCGGGGGGTCTACGAGCAGTACTTC. Its translation is CASSQIRGVYEQYF.

As for this clone: A junction end diverges from the germline sequence, so it may reflect a read error. The chain joins TRBV4-1 to TRBJ2-7; 11 nucleotides agree with TRBD2. The CDR3 loop spans 19 amino acids. Germline V CDR1 and CDR2: MGHRA, YSYEKL. The CDR3 protein is CASSQADQPGLAGAYEQYF. The CDR3 DNA is TGCGCCAGCAGTCAAGCAGACCAACCAGGACTAGCGGGCGCCTACGAGCAGTACTTC.

This chain joins TRBV18 and TRBJ2-3; 7 bases match TRBD2. The V segment lost 6 bases and the J segment 1 base; nucleotides outside the gene matches: 13. Per the germline V gene, CDR1 is KGHSH and CDR2 is LQKENI. The CDR3 totals 17 residues. The chain's CDR3 is CASSKRDPKVGTDTQYF. CDR3 sequence (DNA): TGTGCCAGCTCGAAGCGGGACCCAAAGGTCGGCACAGATACGCAGTATTTT.

The rearrangement links TRBV7-8 to TRBJ2-1; D is tentatively TRBD1 or TRBD2 (5 bases each). Looked up from germline, CDR1 is SGHVS and CDR2 is FQNEAQ. The CDR3 contains 15 residues. V was pared by 4 bases and J by 9 bases, with 19 bases between. The CDR3 DNA sequence: TGTGCCAGCAGCTCCCTTGAGGGGCGGTTCGGTGAGCAGTTCTTC. Amino acid sequence: CASSSLEGRFGEQFF.

The chain carries TRBV27 and TRBJ2-7, with 7 bases identical to TRBD1. Trimming cost V 5 bases and J 3 bases; bases outside gene matches: 7. This CDR3 region has 14 residues. The germline gives CDR1 MNHEY, CDR2 SMNVEV (reference sequence). This chain's CDR3 is CASSLNRGNYEQYF. The CDR3 DNA is TGTGCCAGCAGTCTCAACAGGGGTAACTACGAGCAGTACTTC.

The genes are TRBV11-3 and TRBJ2-1; D not certain. This CDR3 region has 12 residues. The germline V and J ends were trimmed by 0 bases and 8 bases, with 5 bases remaining between them. Germline loops: CDR1 SGHNT, CDR2 YENEEA. CDR3: CASSLDGYEQFF. CDR3 bases: TGTGCCAGCAGCTTAGATGGCTATGAGCAGTTCTTC.

This clone was detected ten times or more. The rearrangement joins TRBV28 to TRBJ2-7; 9 bases align to TRBD1. The length of the CDR3 is 15 residues. The germline V gene has CDR1 MDHEN and CDR2 SYDVKM. V shed 3 bases and J 6 bases; nucleotides not matched to a gene: 9. CDR3 residues: CASSFSGTGSGEQYF. The CDR3 DNA is TGTGCCAGCAGTTTCTCAGGGACAGGGTCCGGCGAGCAGTACTTC.

In DNA form, the CDR3 reads TGTGCCAGCAGCTTAGGTCGTACGGCGAGTGAGCAGTTCTTC. This encodes CASSLGRTASEQFF. The chain carries TRBV7-3 and TRBJ2-1; D is uncertain. This CDR3 contains 14 residues. The V and J ends lost 2 bases and 9 bases respectively, with 14 bases between them. Germline V gives CDR1 SGHTA, CDR2 FQGTGA.

The chain links TRBV28 to TRBJ2-1, with D hard to call. Trimming cost V 10 bases and J 9 bases, with 13 bases left between them. CDR1 is MDHEN and CDR2 is SYDVKM in the germline V gene. The length of the CDR3 is 11 residues. CDR3 DNA sequence: TGTGCCACCTCCCGGATGGGTGAGCAGTTCTTC. Translation gives CATSRMGEQFF.

CDR3 loop: CASSPMGTGGSYNEQFF. In DNA, the CDR3 is TGTGCCAGCAGCCCGATGGGGACGGGGGGCTCCTACAATGAGCAGTTCTTC. This chain joins TRBV7-2 and TRBJ2-1; the match to TRBD2 covers 7 bases. Germline CDR1 is SGHTA and CDR2 is FQGNSA. V shed 5 bases and J 0 bases; nucleotides not matched to a gene: 10. The CDR3 is 17 amino acids.

The chain employs TRBV11-2 and TRBJ1-2, with 9 bases matching TRBD1. Germline assignment: CDR1 SGHAT and CDR2 FQNNGV. The V segment lost 7 bases and the J segment 4 bases; nucleotides outside the gene matches: 16. The CDR3 length is 17 residues. CDR3 protein: CASTPGAQGAIFYGYTF. CDR3 nucleotides: TGTGCCAGCACCCCTGGGGCACAGGGGGCAATATTCTATGGCTACACCTTC.

The rearrangement uses TRBV28 and TRBJ2-6; the match to TRBD1 covers 9 bases. CDR3 size: 16 residues. After removal of 5 bases from V and 4 bases from J, the junction contained 6 bases not matched to a gene. The germline CDR1 and CDR2 sequences are MDHEN and SYDVKM. The chain's CDR3 is CASSPDRGFGANVLTF. The CDR3 DNA reads TGTGCCAGCAGTCCCGACAGGGGGTTCGGGGCCAACGTCCTGACTTTC.

The rearrangement joins TRBV28 to TRBJ2-1; D unresolved. Trimming removed 2 bases from V and 10 bases from J, with 9 bases in between. CDR3 length equals 12 residues. CDR1 is MDHEN, CDR2 SYDVKM, per germline. The CDR3 DNA sequence: TGTGCCAGCAGTTTACCCCGCAGAGAGCAGTTCTTC. It yields the protein CASSLPRREQFF.